What follows are 21 T cell receptor beta chains derived from one specimen sequenced in a study of low-dose radiotherapy and immunotherapy resistance in tumors (dated by TCRdb to about 2022). The time point label, as the study defines it: before trial treatment. Instrument used: Illumina MiniSeq. A roughly 20-cycle PCR with Phusion amplified the TCRs, pairing a constant-region primer with the adapter that was attached to the V primers. The public reads were reprocessed in TCRdb via fastp at Q25 and MiXCR, keeping in-frame beta chains. A single entry per CDR3 protein holds the most common genes and DNA from its merged rows. For this sample the table gives about 47,000 distinct CDR3 sequences, of which about 10% were detected only once. The ten largest make up 6.2% of the sample. The starting material was PBMCs, obtained before treatment. The receptors originated from a female donor with ovarian cancer.

This clonotype appeared many times. The chain uses TRBV5-1 and TRBJ2-3, with 11 bases that match TRBD2. V lost 4 bases, J lost 4 bases, and 8 bases stayed unmatched. Per germline, CDR1 SGHRS and CDR2 YFSETQ. The CDR3 covers 16 residues. The CDR3 DNA reads as TGCGCCAGCAGCCCTGCACTAGCGGGAGACGCAGATACGCAGTATTTT. Protein sequence: CASSPALAGDADTQYF. Based on the CDR3 plus reference TRBV5-1 and TRBJ2-3, the full variable domain is KAGVTQTPRYLIKTRGQQVTLSCSPISGHRSVSWYQQTPGQGLQFLFEYFSETQRNKGNFPGRFSGRQFSNSRSEMNVSTLELGDSALYLCASSPALAGDADTQYFGPGTRLTVL.

This clonotype was counted ten times or more. The chain carries TRBV7-9 and TRBJ2-5; the match to TRBD1 covers 8 bases. This CDR3 comprises 16 residues. V lost 3 bases to trimming and J lost 0 bases; unmatched junction nucleotides: 6. Looked up from germline, CDR1 is SEHNR and CDR2 is FQNEAQ (reference sequence). The CDR3 DNA reads TGTGCCAGCAGCTTGCCCCAGGGGGCAAACCAAGAGACCCAGTACTTC. The encoded protein is CASSLPQGANQETQYF.

This clonotype was detected many times. The chain carries TRBV28 and TRBJ1-3; 7 bases map to TRBD1. The CDR3 has 16 amino acids. Germline trimming cut 6 bases from V and 4 bases from J; bases unmatched to any gene: 12. Germline V lookup: CDR1 MDHEN, CDR2 SYDVKM. In DNA, the CDR3 is TGTGCCAGCAGGGTAGACAGGGCCGGGTCCGGAAACACCATATATTTT. Translation gives CASRVDRAGSGNTIYF.

By share of the sample, this clonotype is medium-sized. The chain joins TRBV28 to TRBJ1-2; 9 bases align to TRBD1. This CDR3 comprises 12 residues. Losses at the gene ends were 9 bases for V and 7 bases for J; bases not matched to a gene: 6. The germline V gene has CDR1 MDHEN and CDR2 SYDVKM. The CDR3: CASLGQGLGYTF. CDR3 DNA: TGTGCCAGTTTGGGACAGGGTCTTGGCTACACCTTC.

This clonotype occurred many times. This rearrangement joins TRBV5-6 to TRBJ2-7; a weak D match, TRBD2 (6 bases). The CDR3 is 14 residues long. Between the trimmed V and J ends, which lost 4 bases and 0 bases, there was a span of 11 bases. Germline CDR1 reads SGHDT; CDR2 reads YYEEEE. CDR3 protein: CASSPSSGSYEQYF. As DNA, the CDR3 is TGTGCCAGCAGCCCGAGTAGCGGCTCCTACGAGCAGTACTTC.

This clonotype was seen ten or more times. The chain couples TRBV27 to TRBJ1-1; D ambiguous. Germline assignment: CDR1 MNHEY and CDR2 SMNVEV (reference sequence). The CDR3 is made up of 17 amino acids. Trimming left V 0 bases short and J 0 bases short, with 14 bases between. The CDR3 reads CASSLSAARLVNTEAFF. The CDR3 DNA is TGTGCCAGCAGTTTATCGGCTGCCCGCTTAGTGAACACTGAAGCTTTCTTT.

About this clonotype: This is likely an artifact of a read error, given a far larger clone one base away. The chain couples TRBV6-8 to TRBJ2-7; D perhaps matches TRBD2 (5 bases). The CDR3 totals 14 residues. Germline values: CDR1 MNHGY, CDR2 SAAAGT. The CDR3 DNA reads TGTGCCAGCAGACTCGACGGGAACTCCTACGAGCTGTACTTC. Its translation: CASRLDGNSYELYF.

The sample holds a few counts of this clonotype. The chain has TRBV6-5 and TRBJ1-5; D unresolved. CDR1 is MNHEY and CDR2 is SVGAGI in the germline V gene. The CDR3 runs to 13 residues. Trimming removed 0 bases at V and 7 bases at J, with 7 bases between. CDR3 sequence: CASSYSAEQPQHF. The CDR3 bases are TGTGCCAGCAGTTACTCCGCGGAACAGCCCCAGCATTTT.

This clonotype was seen a few times. The V gene is TRBV5-5, the J gene TRBJ2-3; perhaps TRBD2 as D (6 bases). V lost 0 bases and J 6 bases, leaving 11 bases between the germline ends. The length of the CDR3 is 14 residues. CDR1 SGHKS and CDR2 YYEKEE come from the germline V gene (reference sequence). DNA for the CDR3: TGTGCCAGCAGCTTGGCGGGAGTTGGGGATACGCAGTATTTT. It encodes CASSLAGVGDTQYF.

This clonotype was recorded many times. The V gene is TRBV15, the J gene TRBJ2-7; D is possibly TRBD2 (5 bases). Germline values: CDR1 LNHNV, CDR2 YYDKDF (reference sequence). Trimming pared 1 base from V and 4 bases from J, leaving 20 bases between. The CDR3 consists of 17 residues. CDR3 bases: TGTGCCACCAGCAGAGGAGAGGGAAGAGGGCCACTTTACGAGCAGTACTTC. Translating it yields CATSRGEGRGPLYEQYF.

This clonotype occurred a few times. CDR3 loop: CASSTGQGGEQYF. Written as DNA, the CDR3 is TGCGCCAGCAGCACCGGACAGGGCGGCGAGCAGTACTTC. The chain is built from TRBV5-1 and TRBJ2-7; 8 nucleotides line up with TRBD1. The J segment lost 6 bases and the V segment lost 4 bases, leaving 6 bases of the junction unmatched. Germline assignment: CDR1 SGHRS and CDR2 YFSETQ. CDR3 length: 13 residues.

The V and J genes are TRBV6-1 and TRBJ2-5, with 8 bases matching TRBD2. The germline gives CDR1 MNHNS, CDR2 SASEGT. Germline trimming cut 3 bases from V and 5 bases from J; bases unmatched to any gene: 5. This CDR3 region has 14 residues. CDR3 in DNA: TGTGCCAGCAGTGACGGGAGGGGAAGCGAGACCCAGTACTTC. Protein product: CASSDGRGSETQYF.

The chain carries TRBV29-1 and TRBJ2-1; the D gene is possibly TRBD2 (5 bases). CDR1 and CDR2 from the germline V gene are SQVTM and ANQGSEA. The CDR3 runs to 13 residues. Trimming removed 4 bases from V and 9 bases from J, with 16 bases in between. CDR3 amino acids: CSVAWVGRGEQFF. CDR3 DNA: TGCAGCGTTGCGTGGGTTGGGAGAGGTGAGCAGTTCTTC.

This clonotype was found many times. The chain couples TRBV30 to TRBJ1-2; 10 bases are shared with TRBD1. V trimming: 3 bases; J trimming: 8 bases; junction bases outside the gene matches: 6. The CDR3 contains 13 residues. Germline loops: CDR1 GTSNPN, CDR2 SVGIG (reference sequence). CDR3 loop: CAWSPGTGAGYTF. The CDR3 region has the DNA TGTGCCTGGAGCCCCGGGACAGGGGCCGGCTACACCTTC.

In its sample, this clonotype is medium-sized. The rearrangement links TRBV6-1 to TRBJ2-1; D may be TRBD2 (6 bases). Trimming left V 6 bases short and J 0 bases short, with 6 bases between. There are 13 residues in the CDR3. Germline values: CDR1 MNHNS, CDR2 SASEGT. As DNA, the CDR3 is TGTGCCAGCAGGGAGGGCTCCTACAATGAGCAGTTCTTC. Amino acids: CASREGSYNEQFF.

At least ten counts were recorded for this clonotype. The rearrangement links TRBV20-1 to TRBJ2-7; D might be TRBD2 (6 bases). This CDR3 is 14 amino acids long. The germline gives CDR1 DFQATT, CDR2 SNEGSKA (reference sequence). V lost 6 bases and J 3 bases, leaving 18 bases between the germline ends. The CDR3 DNA is TGCAGTGCCCTATCATCGGCTAGCGTCTACGAGCAGTACTTC. This encodes CSALSSASVYEQYF.

This clonotype was counted many times. The V call is TRBV2, the J call TRBJ2-1, with TRBD2 matching over 7 bases. Unmatched junction bases numbered 6, after V lost 0 bases and J lost 4 bases. CDR1 and CDR2 from the germline V gene are SNHLY and FYNNEI. CDR3 size: 16 residues. DNA for the CDR3: TGTGCCAGCAGTGAAGCGGGGGGGACCCTGTACAATGAGCAGTTCTTC. Protein product: CASSEAGGTLYNEQFF.

This clonotype was observed a handful of times. The rearrangement uses TRBV15 and TRBJ1-3; 7 bases map to TRBD1. Germline trimming cut 6 bases from V and 4 bases from J; bases unmatched to any gene: 6. The CDR3 totals 14 residues. CDR1 is LNHNV, CDR2 YYDKDF, per germline (reference sequence). The CDR3 DNA follows: TGTGCCACCAGTATTACAGGGGCCGGAAACACCATATATTTT. Protein product: CATSITGAGNTIYF.

This clonotype was seen at least ten times. The chain has TRBV15 and TRBJ2-7, with 11 bases aligning to TRBD1. Germline loops: CDR1 LNHNV, CDR2 YYDKDF (reference sequence). The CDR3 contains 16 residues. V was clipped by 0 bases and J by 2 bases; unmatched bases: 3. The CDR3: CATSREGGQGAYEQYF. The CDR3 DNA is TGTGCCACCAGCAGAGAAGGGGGACAGGGGGCCTACGAGCAGTACTTC.

This clonotype was observed many times. The chain recombines TRBV24-1 with TRBJ1-2; D may be TRBD1 (5 bases). The CDR3 has 15 amino acids. V lost 4 bases and J 0 bases, leaving 11 bases between the germline ends. CDR1 is KGHDR and CDR2 is SFDVKD in the germline V gene. The CDR3 reads CATSDPGTSNYGYTF. The CDR3 nucleotides read TGTGCCACCAGTGACCCTGGGACGTCTAACTATGGCTACACCTTC.

This clonotype was seen only a few times. V and J are TRBV9 and TRBJ1-6, with D unclear. CDR3 length equals 14 residues. V was trimmed by 3 bases and J by 2 bases, leaving 6 bases between them. Germline CDR1 reads SGDLS; CDR2 reads YYNGEE. The CDR3 DNA follows: TGTGCCAGCAGCGAACGACCCTATAATTCACCCCTCCACTTT. Translating it yields CASSERPYNSPLHF.